This T cell receptor beta chain appears in the sequencing data of a study of cytomegalovirus exposure and HLA in healthy donors. General observations from the study: In an earlier analysis, in around 590 donors, most V segments appeared productive either ~90% or ~30% of the time.

On this clone itself: Its antigen is unknown.

The donors, nominally healthy at sampling, likely had unrecorded immune exposures. The PCR contained 60 Vbeta and 13 Jbeta primers. The method was immunoSEQ multiplex PCR; TCRdb's version includes in-frame clones alone and lacks a portion of them. The repertoire holds 110,000 to 150,000 clones, with 70% to 75% as singletons. Sequencing was performed on PBMCs. This TCR derives from a woman younger than 45 in good health and CMV-seronegative.

The CDR3 coding sequence is TGTGCCAGTAGCAAGAACAGGGGGCTCACTGAAGCTTTCTTT. This encodes CASSKNRGLTEAFF. This rearrangement joins TRBV19 to TRBJ1-1; 9 positions match TRBD1. This CDR3 spans 14 amino acids. Germline CDR1 reads LNHDA; CDR2 reads SQIVND (reference sequence). After removal of 6 bases from V and 4 bases from J, the junction contained 6 bases not matched to a gene.